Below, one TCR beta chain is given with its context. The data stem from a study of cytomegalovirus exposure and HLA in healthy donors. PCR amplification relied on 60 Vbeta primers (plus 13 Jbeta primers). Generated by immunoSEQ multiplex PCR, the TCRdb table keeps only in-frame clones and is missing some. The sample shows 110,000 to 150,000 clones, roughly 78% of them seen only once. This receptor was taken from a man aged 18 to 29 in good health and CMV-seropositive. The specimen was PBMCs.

Written as DNA, the CDR3 is TGTGCCAGCAGTCCCCGGACCGGAGGAGCGGAGACCCAGTACTTC. The encoded protein is CASSPRTGGAETQYF. The genes are TRBV27 and TRBJ2-5, with TRBD2 as a possible D gene (5 bases). The CDR3 sequence is 15 residues long. Germline CDR1 and CDR2: MNHEY and SMNVEV (reference sequence). V was trimmed by 5 bases and J by 5 bases, leaving 18 bases between them.